This T cell receptor beta chain was observed in a study of blood T cell repertoires in COVID-19 (dated by TCRdb to the early 2020s). The study in broad terms: Samples from collaborators originated in the United States, Italy and Spain and spanned both the acute and convalescent phases of COVID-19. A de-identified subject ID, COVID-19 status, age in years and sex were almost always included in the sample metadata. The material from the prospective study consisted of cDNA or gDNA derived from T cells, B-cell-depleted T cells, or PBMCs. Subjects who had been exposed to COVID-19, were actively infected with it, or had recovered from it provided the deeply sampled blood TCRbeta repertoires that made up the dataset. The repertoires were released in a freely available public database intended as a resource for research on the immune response to SARS-CoV-2. Where HLA class I and class II types were available, the types were taken from metadata supplied by the sample provider, not from assay-based typing. The samples were drawn from two sources: the first 160 participants of the ongoing ImmuneRACE study, and approximately 1,300 subjects contributed by 6 global collaborators. The paper as a whole reports these results and caveats: How much clinical and demographic metadata was included differed by source and by participant, and the metadata was provided uncurated.

From V the trimming removes 6 bases and from J it removes 9 bases, while the gene matches leave 5 bases of the junction unaccounted for. Inclusive of the bounding cysteine and phenylalanine, the CDR3 is 13 residues long. Here the CDR3 DNA is all that survives: 39 bases in frame from base 1. The germline V gene yields MDHEN for CDR1 and SYDVKM for CDR2. TCRbeta CDR3 regions were amplified from genomic DNA by means of the immunoSEQ Assay, a bias-controlled multiplex PCR. As for the original processing: Nucleated cell counts per sample were estimated from amplification of reference gene primers within the assay. To quantify the absolute abundance of each unique TCRbeta CDR3 rearrangement, sequence reads were collapsed and filtered. For each sample, productive Simpson clonality was calculated as the square root of Simpson's diversity index across productive rearrangements. TCRdb retrieved this table from immuneACCESS and kept in-frame rearrangements only. Not all clones are present; in checked studies, unresolved V genes account for under half, and no reason is known for the remainder. Clone size and the V and J calls come from that table; the DNA yielded D and trimming. The sample table records some 41,000 clones; 90% to 95% of these occur just once. 4.5% to 7% of the sample rests with the top ten.

Whole blood was collected in K2EDTA tubes by collaborating institutions according to the institutions' own protocols. Collaborator samples were shipped for TCRbeta analysis as frozen whole blood, isolated PBMCs, or DNA extracted from either sample type. Remarks on this clone: Its antigen target is currently unknown. No much larger clonotype is one base removed from it; base qualities were not supplied.

The source of this sequence is a human donor in a cohort sampled during active COVID-19. The V and J segments used are TRBV28 and TRBJ1-6; the central 7 bases match TRBD1. Sequencing was done on a sample of peripheral blood. DNA sequence: TGTGCCAGCAGGACAGGGATCGCTTCACCCCTCCACTTT. Its protein is CASRTGIASPLHF.